The 16 T cell receptor beta chains in this list originate from one sample, sequenced in a study of tumor-infiltrating lymphocytes in primary liver carcinoma. TCR beta cDNA came from approximately 490 ng total RNA, primed with a constant-region primer. TCR beta libraries came from three nested multiplex PCR rounds using slightly modified ARM-PCR. A C-beta reverse primer was combined with TRBV1-TRBV30 forward primers in the first two PCR rounds, and each round had roughly 11 cycles. TCRdb re-derived calls from the multiplex PCR reads in MiXCR, one entry per CDR3 protein. The sample yields tens of thousands of distinct CDR3 sequences, 65% to 80% seen once. It was from roughly 20-30 mg of unsorted bulk tissue that RNA and DNA were co-extracted. The sequenced material came from liver tumor tissue from sampling region 1. Documented subset: tumor region T1, superior pole. The receptors were gathered from a man aged 40-50 years with primary liver carcinoma and hepatitis B virus infection.

A word on this clonotype: At one end, the junction sequence differs from germline, possibly due to a read error. This chain connects TRBV6-6 to TRBJ2-3; weak D call: TRBD2 (5 bases). The CDR3 runs to 14 residues. Germline CDR1 is MNHNY and CDR2 is SVGAGI (reference sequence). CDR3 bases: TGTACCAGCAGTTATGCCGGGATAGGAGATACGCAGTATTTT. Protein: CTSSYAGIGDTQYF.

With regard to this clonotype: Being one base from a much bigger clone, this may be a read error. Given the absence of the conserved phenylalanine or tryptophan at the CDR3 end, a read error is likely. The V and J genes are TRBV15 and TRBJ2-7, with 10 bases fitting TRBD2. With V trimmed by 5 bases and J by 3 bases, 7 bases remained unmatched. The CDR3 extends over 15 amino acids. Germline values: CDR1 LNHNV, CDR2 YYDKDF (reference sequence). In DNA form, the CDR3 reads TGTGCCACCAGCGCTCTAACTAGCGGGAACTACGAGCAGTACTCC. Encoded protein: CATSALTSGNYEQYS.

Of note for this clonotype: This may be a read error, as it is one base from a much larger clone. CDR3 loop: CASSLTSDIYNEQFF. CDR3 bases: TGTGCCAGCAGCTTAACTAGCGACATCTACAATGAGCAGTTCTTC. The V call is TRBV7-3, the J call TRBJ2-1; tentative D call: TRBD2 (5 bases). V was trimmed by 0 bases and J by 3 bases, leaving 9 bases between them. Germline lookup yields CDR1 SGHTA and CDR2 FQGTGA. The CDR3 is made up of 15 amino acids.

This clonotype turned up a few times. The chain has TRBV11-2 and TRBJ2-7; no clear D gene. The CDR3 has 13 amino acids. Trimming left V 8 bases short and J 2 bases short, with 13 bases between. Germline CDR1 and CDR2: SGHAT and FQNNGV. This CDR3 reads CASLTDGAYEQYF. DNA for the CDR3: TGTGCCAGCTTAACCGACGGAGCCTACGAGCAGTACTTC.

This chain links TRBV28 with TRBJ2-7, with D perhaps assigned TRBD1 or TRBD2 (6 bases each). V shed 5 bases and J shed 7 bases, with 21 bases lying between them. Per germline, CDR1 MDHEN and CDR2 SYDVKM. This CDR3 has 15 amino acids. The CDR3: CASSPGGGRTKEQYF. In DNA, the CDR3 is TGTGCCAGCAGTCCCGGAGGGGGGAGGACTAAAGAGCAGTACTTC.

This clonotype was picked up one time. The chain employs TRBV16 and TRBJ2-3; D unresolved. Germline CDR1 and CDR2: KGHSY and FQNENV. V gave up 3 bases and J gave up 5 bases, with 12 bases separating them. The CDR3 extends over 14 amino acids. The CDR3 coding sequence is TGTGCCAGCAGCCAGGACCGGCCCAGAGATACGCAGTATTTT. This gives the protein CASSQDRPRDTQYF.

This clonotype was observed at least ten times. The gene calls are TRBV30 and TRBJ1-6; perhaps TRBD1 as D (5 bases). The V and J ends lost 3 bases and 8 bases respectively, with 11 bases between them. CDR1 is GTSNPN and CDR2 is SVGIG in the germline V gene (reference sequence). The CDR3 runs to 13 residues. The CDR3, as DNA: TGTGCCTGGAGCGGGCAGGGCGATTCACCCCTCCACTTT. This codes for CAWSGQGDSPLHF.

Only one count was recorded for this clonotype. Mismatch with germline at one junction end may stem from a read error. The chain recombines TRBV6-5 with TRBJ1-1; the D is unclear. Germline V gene sequence: CDR1 MNHEY, CDR2 SVGAGI. This CDR3 region has 14 residues. CDR3: CACSFDESNTEAFF. The CDR3 DNA follows: TGTGCCTGCAGTTTCGACGAATCGAACACTGAAGCTTTCTTT.

For this clonotype: The junction departs from the called germline gene at one end, perhaps through a read error. The chain employs TRBV4-1 and TRBJ2-2; 7 nucleotides line up with TRBD1. Germline CDR1 MGHRA, CDR2 YSYEKL. CDR3 length: 16 amino acids. CDR3 sequence reads: CASRANRGGRTGELFF. The CDR3 DNA reads TGCGCCAGCAGGGCAAACAGGGGTGGTCGCACCGGGGAGCTATTTTTT.

This rearrangement joins TRBV28 to TRBJ2-7; 7 bases align to TRBD1. This CDR3 comprises 16 residues. J gave up 1 base and V 3 bases, and 9 bases lay outside the gene matches. Germline V gene sequence: CDR1 MDHEN, CDR2 SYDVKM. In DNA form, the CDR3 reads TGTGCCAGCAGTTTTCAAATGGGGGACAGTTCCTACGAGCAGTACTTC. As protein: CASSFQMGDSSYEQYF.

Notes on this clonotype: At one end, the junction sequence differs from germline, possibly due to a read error. The chain links TRBV6-7 to TRBJ2-1; 7 nucleotides align to TRBD2. Being an ORF, TRBV6-7 has a function that is uncertain. The CDR3 is 21 residues long. The CDR3 spells CAGSYSQGRPQVGGAYNEQFF. DNA for the CDR3: TGTGCCGGCAGTTACTCTCAGGGTAGGCCGCAAGTGGGAGGGGCCTACAATGAGCAGTTCTTC.

J is TRBJ2-3 and V is TRBV13; D is undetermined. The CDR3 is made up of 14 amino acids. Germline CDR1 PRHDT, CDR2 FYEKMQ (reference sequence). V was trimmed by 11 bases and J by 4 bases, leaving 19 bases between them. The CDR3 loop is CAHSPFKGSDTQYF. The DNA for the CDR3 is TGTGCCCACAGCCCCTTTAAGGGCTCAGATACGCAGTATTTT. Looking up the rest from reference TRBV13 and TRBJ2-3 gives the full variable domain: AAGVIQSPRHLIKEKRETATLKCYPIPRHDTVYWYQQGPGQDPQFLISFYEKMQSDKGSIPDRFSAQQFSDYHSELNMSSLELGDSALYFCAHSPFKGSDTQYFGPGTRLTVL.

About this clonotype itself: Compared with germline, one end of the junction differs, possibly owing to a read error. The gene calls are TRBV11-2 and TRBJ2-2; 14 nucleotides align to TRBD2. The CDR3 has 19 amino acids. Per the germline V gene, CDR1 is SGHAT and CDR2 is FQNNGV. CDR3 DNA: TGTGCCAGCAGTTCGACGACTAGCGGGAGGGCCGGCTTACACGGGAAGCTGTTTTTT. Encoded protein: CASSSTTSGRAGLHGKLFF.

Of note for this clonotype: It is likely a read error, because the conserved phenylalanine at the end of the CDR3 is missing. This chain links TRBV10-1 with TRBJ1-5; D is possibly TRBD1 (5 bases). The CDR3 loop spans 12 amino acids. Germline-derived CDR1 and CDR2 are WNHNN and SYGVQD (reference sequence). In DNA, the CDR3 is TGTGCCAGCAGTGAGGGACATCAGCCCCAGCATTAT. Protein sequence: CASSEGHQPQHY.

This chain links TRBV2 with TRBJ2-5; a weak D match, TRBD1 (6 bases). The CDR3 is 13 amino acids. Trimming took off 7 bases at V and 2 bases at J, with 11 bases between the two ends. Germline-derived CDR1 and CDR2 are SNHLY and FYNNEI. The CDR3 bases are TGTGCCAGCAATTGGGACAATCAAGAGACCCAGTACTTC. Protein sequence: CASNWDNQETQYF.

This clonotype was found a few times. The rearrangement links TRBV20-1 to TRBJ2-3; 10 positions agree with TRBD2. There are 15 residues in the CDR3. The junction had 8 bases not matched to a gene; V was cut back by 5 bases and J by 3 bases. Germline-derived CDR1 and CDR2 are DFQATT and SNEGSKA (reference sequence). DNA for the CDR3: TGCAGTGCTGTGAGCTCTAGCGGGAGTACAGATACGCAGTATTTT. Encoded protein: CSAVSSSGSTDTQYF.